This T cell receptor beta chain emerged from a study of T cell responses to AZD1222 COVID-19 vaccine. Findings and limits, study-wide: Along spike, vaccine-associated CD4 TCRs were found throughout, with dominance at 160-218 and 743-854. Spike-specific TCR repertoires showed rising breadth and depth after two AZD1222 doses.

The V gene's germline CDR1 is MNHEY and CDR2 SVGEGT. V lost 6 bases and J 4 bases, leaving 13 bases between the germline ends. CDR3 length: 13 amino acids. On this clone itself: The antigen is not known.

The repertoire was sequenced with immunoSEQ multiplex PCR; TCRdb's copy has only in-frame clones and lacks some. Among fewer than 150,000 clones, roughly nine tenths were seen once, and the ten largest hold about 9.9%. This chain connects TRBV6-2 or TRBV6-3 to TRBJ2-7; D gene unclear. The sequencing here drew on peripheral blood, taken 28 days after the second AZD1222 dose. The clonotype comes from an adult who received the AZD1222 COVID-19 vaccine. CDR3 in DNA: TGTGCCAGCAGCCCGGACCTTAATTACGAGCAGTACTTC. This codes for CASSPDLNYEQYF.